This T cell receptor beta chain was profiled in a study of molecular identifiers for immune sequencing clone quantification. For bulk TCR libraries, previously described methods and listed TCR primers were used. Via MiXCR, TCRdb re-called the PCR reads, giving one row per CDR3 protein. This table holds approximately 550,000 distinct CDR3 sequences, under 30% found once. Sorted cells numbering about 20,000 to 1,000,000, with 10%, 30% or 50% RNA, yielded the naive CD8 libraries. Sorting isolated naive CD8 T cells as CD8+CD4-CCR7+CD45RA+ events. This clonotype was recorded many times. The CDR3 consists of 16 residues. Germline trimming cut 2 bases from V and 5 bases from J; bases unmatched to any gene: 4. The germline gives CDR1 MDHEN, CDR2 SYDVKM.

The V gene is TRBV28, the J gene TRBJ2-3, with 13 bases fitting TRBD2. The clonotype was recovered from a human donor in good health. Some libraries in this study had Jurkat cell RNA spiked in. Material: naive CD8+ T cells from blood, with Jurkat cell RNA spiked in. The subset: FACS-sorted CD8+CD4-CCR7+CD45RA+ naive T cells. CDR3 protein: CASSLLGLAGEDTQYF. For the CDR3, the DNA is TGTGCCAGCAGTTTACTCGGACTAGCGGGAGAAGATACGCAGTATTTT.